This TCR beta chain was identified in a study of T cell repertoires in cytomegalovirus infection. Study information: Recently identified HLA-C-restricted CMV epitopes were used, and well-studied HLA-B-restricted CMV epitopes were used as well. Public TCR beta signatures marked donors with CMV infection and the matching HLA.

The CDR3 has 12 amino acids. V shed 6 bases and J shed 3 bases, with 6 bases lying between them. For this clonotype: Its antigen is unknown.

Whole-study results and caveats: Using cumulative public TCR beta family frequency, the authors identified those who carried CMV together with the relevant HLA. In two of eight donors, the top clonotype was HLA-C-restricted CMV-specific.

TCRdb passed the reads through MiXCR, listing each CDR3 protein once. The sample carries 90,000 to 120,000 distinct CDR3 sequences, roughly two fifths recorded once. The V gene is TRBV12-3 or TRBV12-4, the J gene TRBJ1-5; D is possibly TRBD1 (5 bases). The material was CD8+ T cells from cultured PBMCs, obtained from culture after CMV antigen stimulation. This clonotype was obtained from a human donor in good health (CMV status not recorded). Some clones in this sample may be carry-over from other donors' samples. As DNA, the CDR3 is TGTGCCAGCAGCGGGACCAATCAGCCCCAGCATTTT. Its translation is CASSGTNQPQHF.